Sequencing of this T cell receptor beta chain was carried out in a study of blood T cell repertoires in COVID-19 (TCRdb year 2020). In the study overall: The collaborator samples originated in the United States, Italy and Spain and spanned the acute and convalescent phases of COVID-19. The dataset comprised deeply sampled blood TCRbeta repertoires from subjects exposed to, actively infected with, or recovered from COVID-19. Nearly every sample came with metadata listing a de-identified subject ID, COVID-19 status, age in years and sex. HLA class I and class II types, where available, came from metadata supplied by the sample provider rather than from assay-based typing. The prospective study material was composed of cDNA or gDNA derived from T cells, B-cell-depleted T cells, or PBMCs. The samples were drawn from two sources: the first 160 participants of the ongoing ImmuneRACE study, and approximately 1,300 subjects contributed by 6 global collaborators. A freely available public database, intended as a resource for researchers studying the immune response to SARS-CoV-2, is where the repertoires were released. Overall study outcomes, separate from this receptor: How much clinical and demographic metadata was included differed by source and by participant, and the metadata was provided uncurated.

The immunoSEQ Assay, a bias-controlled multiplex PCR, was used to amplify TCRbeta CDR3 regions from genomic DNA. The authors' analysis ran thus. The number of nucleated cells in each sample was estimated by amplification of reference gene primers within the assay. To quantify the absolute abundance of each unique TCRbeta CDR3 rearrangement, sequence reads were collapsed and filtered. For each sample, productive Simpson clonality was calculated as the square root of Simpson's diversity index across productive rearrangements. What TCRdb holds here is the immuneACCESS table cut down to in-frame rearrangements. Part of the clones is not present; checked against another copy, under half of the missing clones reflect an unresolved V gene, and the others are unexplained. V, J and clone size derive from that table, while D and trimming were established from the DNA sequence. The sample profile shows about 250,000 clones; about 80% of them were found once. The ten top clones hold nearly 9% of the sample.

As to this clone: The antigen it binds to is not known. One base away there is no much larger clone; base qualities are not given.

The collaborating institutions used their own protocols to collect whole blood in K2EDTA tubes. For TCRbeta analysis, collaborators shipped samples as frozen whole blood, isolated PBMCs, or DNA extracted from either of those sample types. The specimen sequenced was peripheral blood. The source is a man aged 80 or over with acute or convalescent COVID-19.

The CDR3 region reads CASSWDRTPNTGELFF. The nucleotides read TGTGCCAGCAGCTGGGACAGGACCCCGAACACCGGGGAGCTGTTTTTT. The sequence links TRBV5-5 to TRBJ2-2; TRBD1 agrees with 8 junctional bases. The junction shows trimming of 3 bases on V and 0 bases on J, and the gene matches do not reach 4 bases of it. CDR1 SGHKS and CDR2 YYEKEE were looked up in the germline V gene (reference sequence). The CDR3 spans 16 residues, from the cysteine through the phenylalanine. Solely the CDR3 DNA is kept, with 48 bases framed from the first base.